This TCR beta chain was retrieved from a study of T-cell memory formation after mild COVID-19. The V gene's germline CDR1 is SGHRS and CDR2 YFSETQ. CDR3 length: 15 residues. Trimming removed 8 bases from V and 4 bases from J; junction bases left unmatched: 11. TCRdb re-called the 5' RACE reads with MiXCR, one entry per CDR3 protein. The sample contains approximately 260,000 distinct CDR3 sequences, approximately 19% of which appear only once. This rearrangement joins TRBV5-1 to TRBJ2-5, with 10 bases identical to TRBD2. The TCR comes from a man aged 18 to 30 who had mild COVID-19 (a few samples of this study predate the infection). Cell type and time point are not known. Sequencing was performed on PBMCs or a T cell subset sorted from them (not recorded which). The CDR3 DNA reads TGCGCCAGTGACAGCGGGGGGGGCCTGGGAGAGACCCAGTACTTC. Translating gives CASDSGGGLGETQYF.